Following are 16 T cell receptor beta chains from one sample sequenced in a study of CD4+ T cells in melanoma. TCRdb keeps only in-frame clones here, not all; method: immunoSEQ multiplex PCR. The data contain 9,500 to 10,000 clones, 70% to 75% of them seen just once; the ten biggest clones take up around 24%. Input material: cells from a culture (not recorded whether cultured in vitro). These receptors originate from a human donor with melanoma.

The chain joins TRBV11-2 to TRBJ2-7, with 7 bases lining up with TRBD2. V was clipped by 0 bases and J by 4 bases; unmatched bases: 9. The germline gives CDR1 SGHAT, CDR2 FQNNGV. This CDR3 comprises 16 residues. This CDR3 reads CASSLEIGLVQYEQYF. The CDR3 region has the DNA TGTGCCAGCAGCTTAGAAATTGGACTAGTTCAGTACGAGCAGTACTTC.

The chain carries TRBV4-1 and TRBJ2-3; TRBD2 matches 9 bases. Germline V CDR1 and CDR2: MGHRA, YSYEKL. V was clipped by 3 bases and J by 4 bases; unmatched bases: 5. CDR3 length equals 15 residues. As DNA, the CDR3 is TGCGCCAGCAGCCACGCGGGGGGGCAGTCAGATACGCAGTATTTT. Translation: CASSHAGGQSDTQYF.

The gene calls are TRBV12-5 and TRBJ2-7, with a possible D match to TRBD2 (7 bases). V lost 1 base, J lost 3 bases, and 22 bases lay in between. The germline CDR1 and CDR2 sequences are LGHNT and FRNRAP. The length of the CDR3 is 18 residues. CDR3 DNA sequence: TGTGCTAGTGGTTTGGGGGAGGGGGGAAGCCTGGAATACTACGAGCAGTACTTC. Translating it yields CASGLGEGGSLEYYEQYF.

DNA for the CDR3: TGTGCCAGCAGCTTCTACAATGAGCAGTTCTTC. It yields the protein CASSFYNEQFF. The rearrangement uses TRBV11-2 and TRBJ2-1; no definite D call. Germline assignment: CDR1 SGHAT and CDR2 FQNNGV. The CDR3 contains 11 residues. V gave up 3 bases and J gave up 3 bases, with 0 bases separating them. The complete variable domain, with remaining parts taken from reference TRBV11-2 and TRBJ2-1, reads EAGVAQSPRYKIIEKRQSVAFWCNPISGHATLYWYQQILGQGPKLLIQFQNNGVVDDSQLPKDRFSAERLKGVDSTLKIQPAKLEDSAVYLCASSFYNEQFFGPGTRLTVL.

The J gene is TRBJ2-2, the V gene TRBV3-1 (or the pseudogene TRBV3-2), with a possible D match to TRBD2 (7 bases). Germline V gene data show CDR1 as LGHDT and CDR2 as YNNKEL (reference sequence). The length of the CDR3 is 15 residues. V dropped 8 bases and J dropped 5 bases, with 18 bases sitting between them. The CDR3 DNA reads as TGTGCCAGCCGGGGCGGGGGCCATGTGACCGGGGAGCTGTTTTTT. It codes for CASRGGGHVTGELFF.

The chain carries TRBV5-6 and TRBJ1-6; D remains unclear. Trimming removed 4 bases at V and 7 bases at J, with 6 bases between. This CDR3 has 12 residues. The germline CDR1 and CDR2 sequences are SGHDT and YYEEEE. This CDR3 reads CASSGYNSPLHF. The CDR3 nucleotides read TGTGCCAGCAGCGGCTACAATTCACCCCTCCACTTT.

J is TRBJ1-1 and V is TRBV5-5; D gene uncertain. V lost 0 bases to trimming and J lost 0 bases, with 9 bases between them. CDR1 is SGHKS, CDR2 YYEKEE, per germline (reference sequence). The CDR3 has 15 amino acids. CDR3 amino acids: CASSLAGIMNTEAFF. The CDR3 coding sequence is TGTGCCAGCAGCTTGGCGGGTATCATGAACACTGAAGCTTTCTTT.

J is TRBJ2-1 and V is TRBV19; either TRBD1 or TRBD2 may fit D (5 bases each). The CDR3 spans 14 residues. V gave up 8 bases and J gave up 7 bases, with 18 bases separating them. In germline, CDR1 is LNHDA, CDR2 SQIVND (reference sequence). The CDR3 bases are TGTGCCAGTGGGACCTGGGGTCGTCAGAATGAGCAGTTCTTC. Protein product: CASGTWGRQNEQFF.

The J gene is TRBJ2-5, the V gene TRBV7-9, with 7 bases matching TRBD2. Germline V CDR1 and CDR2: SEHNR, FQNEAQ (reference sequence). The CDR3 runs to 14 residues. Losses at the gene ends were 5 bases for V and 3 bases for J; bases not matched to a gene: 6. The CDR3 coding sequence is TGTGCCAGCAGCCCCCGCCTAGCGGAAGAGACCCAGTACTTC. Translated, it gives CASSPRLAEETQYF.

This clone has only a few counts. V usage is TRBV10-3 and J usage is TRBJ2-5; possible D gene TRBD2, 6 bases. Looked up from germline, CDR1 is ENHRY and CDR2 is SYGVKD. The CDR3 covers 15 residues. Deletions cut 3 bases from V and 2 bases from J, with 13 bases between. The CDR3 region is CAISDRAGLQETQYF. Here the CDR3 DNA reads TGTGCCATCAGTGATCGGGCGGGGCTACAAGAGACCCAGTACTTC.

This clone qualifies as large (0.1 to 1%). This rearrangement joins TRBV7-9 to TRBJ2-7, with D perhaps assigned TRBD1 or TRBD2 (5 bases each). This CDR3 is built from 17 residues. The germline gives CDR1 SEHNR, CDR2 FQNEAQ (reference sequence). Trimming removed 2 bases at V and 1 base at J, with 18 bases between. The CDR3, as DNA: TGTGCCAGCAGCTTACTGGTACGGGACGGAAGTTCCTACGAGCAGTACTTC. Amino acid sequence: CASSLLVRDGSSYEQYF.

V usage is TRBV25-1 and J usage is TRBJ1-6; 8 bases map to TRBD1. Germline lookup yields CDR1 MGHDK and CDR2 SYGVNS. Unmatched junction bases numbered 1, after V lost 3 bases and J lost 6 bases. The length of the CDR3 is 14 residues. The CDR3 here is CASSEGQANSPLHF. CDR3 coding DNA: TGTGCCAGCAGTGAGGGACAGGCTAATTCACCCCTCCACTTT.

The chain is built from TRBV4-1 and TRBJ1-5, with 9 positions matching TRBD1. Unmatched junction bases numbered 7, after V lost 5 bases and J lost 2 bases. Germline CDR1 and CDR2: MGHRA and YSYEKL. The CDR3 spans 16 residues. CDR3 sequence: CASSGQGFNGNQPQHF. The CDR3 DNA reads as TGCGCCAGCAGCGGACAGGGGTTTAATGGCAATCAGCCCCAGCATTTT.

CDR3 nucleotide sequence: TGTGCCAGCAGTTTCCTGGCAGCAAGTAACACTGAAGCTTTCTTT. Amino acids: CASSFLAASNTEAFF. The rearrangement uses TRBV28 and TRBJ1-1; D gene ambiguous. Trimming pared 3 bases from V and 2 bases from J, leaving 13 bases between. Germline V CDR1 and CDR2: MDHEN, SYDVKM. This CDR3 contains 15 residues.

CDR3 sequence (DNA): TGCGCCAGCAGCACTGGACAGCCTGACACTGAAGCTTTCTTT. This sequence encodes CASSTGQPDTEAFF. The rearrangement uses TRBV5-1 and TRBJ1-1; TRBD1 is a possible D gene (6 bases). Trimming shortened V by 4 bases and J by 3 bases, and 13 bases separated the two germline ends. Germline V CDR1 and CDR2: SGHRS, YFSETQ. This CDR3 has 14 residues.

The rearrangement uses TRBV7-6 and TRBJ2-7, with 8 bases aligning to TRBD1. Looked up from germline, CDR1 is SGHVS and CDR2 is FNYEAQ. The length of the CDR3 is 15 residues. V shed 5 bases and J 5 bases; nucleotides not matched to a gene: 11. CDR3 sequence: CASSPTGTGFHEQYF. CDR3 coding DNA: TGTGCCAGCAGCCCTACCGGGACAGGCTTCCACGAGCAGTACTTC.